This TCR beta chain is drawn from a study of cytomegalovirus exposure and HLA in healthy donors. Across the study: Of the donors genotyped, approximately 400 in all, over 80% fell in the Caucasian-associated ancestry cluster.

The V segment lost 5 bases and the J segment 0 bases; nucleotides outside the gene matches: 12. The length of the CDR3 is 18 residues. The germline gives CDR1 MGHRA, CDR2 YSYEKL. A multiplex PCR was run with 60 Vbeta primers and 13 Jbeta primers. Repertoires were generated with immunoSEQ multiplex PCR, while TCRdb's copy carries only in-frame clones and drops some. The sample lists about 160,000 clones, more than 80% occurring once. This sequence joins TRBV4-1 and TRBJ2-1; 8 bases line up with TRBD2. The receptor comes from a woman under 30 in good health and CMV-seronegative. Sequences were obtained from PBMCs. The CDR3 nucleotides read TGCGCCAGCAGCGCAAGGTATACTAGCGGAAGCTCCTACAATGAGCAGTTCTTC. Amino acids: CASSARYTSGSSYNEQFF.